The source of this T cell receptor beta chain is a study of T cell repertoires and leukemia-associated antigens. Study-wide context: Effective reads per sample ranged from about 3 to 5.0 million. Study outcomes and limitations: Expanded clones' antigen specificity and function were not directly tested.

There are many counts of this clonotype. Its cognate antigen is unknown. Unmatched junction bases numbered 5, after V lost 1 base and J lost 6 bases. This CDR3 comprises 15 residues. Germline CDR1 reads LGHNA; CDR2 reads YNFKEQ. TCRdb re-called the 5' RACE reads with MiXCR, one entry per CDR3 protein. The repertoire consists of roughly 15,000 distinct CDR3 sequences, with more than 30% occurring once and the leading ten covering roughly 8.7%. The rearrangement uses TRBV4-2 and TRBJ2-7, with 11 bases matching TRBD2. Sequenced: CD3+ T cells sorted from blood and cultured. This TCR came from a female donor in good health. DNA for the CDR3: TGTGCCAGCAGCCAAGCCCTAGCGGGAGGCAGCGAGCAGTACTTC. Protein: CASSQALAGGSEQYF.